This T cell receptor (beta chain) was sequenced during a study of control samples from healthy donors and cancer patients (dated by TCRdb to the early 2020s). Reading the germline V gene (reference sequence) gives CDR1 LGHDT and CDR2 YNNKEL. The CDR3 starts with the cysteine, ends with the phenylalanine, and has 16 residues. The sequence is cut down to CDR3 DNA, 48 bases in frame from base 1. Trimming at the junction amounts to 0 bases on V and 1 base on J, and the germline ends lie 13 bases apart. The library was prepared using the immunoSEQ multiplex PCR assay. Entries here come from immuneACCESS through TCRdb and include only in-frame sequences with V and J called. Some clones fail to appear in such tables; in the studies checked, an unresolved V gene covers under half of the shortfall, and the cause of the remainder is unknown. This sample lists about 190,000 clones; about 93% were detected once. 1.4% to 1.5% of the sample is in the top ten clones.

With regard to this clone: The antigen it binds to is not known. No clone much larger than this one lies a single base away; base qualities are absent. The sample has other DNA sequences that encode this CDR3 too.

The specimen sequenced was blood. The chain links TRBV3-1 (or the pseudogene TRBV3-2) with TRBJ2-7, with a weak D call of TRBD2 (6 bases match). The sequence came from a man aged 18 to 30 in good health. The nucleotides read TGTGCCAGCAGCCAAGATCTGGAACGGGGGTCCTACGAGCAGTACTTC. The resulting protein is CASSQDLERGSYEQYF.